The rows below give T cell receptor beta chains drawn from one sample of a study of beta chain features in type 1 diabetes. TCRdb keeps only in-frame clones here, not all; method: immunoSEQ multiplex PCR. The sample yields roughly 300,000 clones, around 15% seen once. Sequencing input: naive CD4+ T cells from blood. The receptors derive from a man aged 30-40 years with type 1 diabetes. Each CDR3 is given with its conserved first and last residue.

V gene,J gene,CDR3 protein
TRBV18,TRBJ2-1,CASSHGLAGANEQFF
TRBV28,TRBJ1-5,CASSLISGFGNQPQHF
TRBV7-2,TRBJ2-1,CASSPGSYNEQFF
TRBV7-9,TRBJ2-3,CASSFTGADTQYF
TRBV7-2,TRBJ2-2,CASSLMGDGELFF
TRBV5-1,TRBJ2-1,CASSLAGVSSYNEQFF
TRBV9,TRBJ2-3,CASSVDSRTDTQYF
TRBV7-3,TRBJ2-5,CASSLIRETQYF
TRBV5-4,TRBJ2-5,CASSLDYGQETQYF
TRBV9,TRBJ2-7,CASSVAPRGEGYEQYF
TRBV28,TRBJ2-3,CASRKREVTDTQYF